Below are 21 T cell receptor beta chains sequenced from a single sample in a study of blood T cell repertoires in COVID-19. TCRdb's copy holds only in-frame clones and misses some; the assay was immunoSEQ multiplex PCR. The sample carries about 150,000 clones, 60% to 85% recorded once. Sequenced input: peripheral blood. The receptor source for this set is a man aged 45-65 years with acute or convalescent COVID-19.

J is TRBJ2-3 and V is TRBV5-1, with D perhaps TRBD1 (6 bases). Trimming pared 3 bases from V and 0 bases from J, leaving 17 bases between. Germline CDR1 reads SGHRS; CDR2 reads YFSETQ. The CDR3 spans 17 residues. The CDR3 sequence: CASSYGLARGSTDTQYF. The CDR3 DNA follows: TGCGCCAGCAGCTACGGCCTAGCCAGGGGTAGCACAGATACGCAGTATTTT.

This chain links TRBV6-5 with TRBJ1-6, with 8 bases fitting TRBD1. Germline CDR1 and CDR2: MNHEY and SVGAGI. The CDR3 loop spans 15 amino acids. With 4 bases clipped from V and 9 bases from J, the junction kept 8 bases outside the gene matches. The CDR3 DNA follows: TGTGCCAGCAGTTGGGACCAGGACAGGGTTTCACCCCTCCACTTT. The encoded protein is CASSWDQDRVSPLHF.

The chain's CDR3 is CASSIGGTGSGYTF. CDR3 bases: TGTGCCAGTAGTATAGGTGGGACAGGAAGCGGCTACACCTTC. The gene calls are TRBV19 and TRBJ1-2; 8 nucleotides align to TRBD1. Germline V CDR1 and CDR2: LNHDA, SQIVND (reference sequence). The V segment lost 1 base and the J segment 8 bases; nucleotides outside the gene matches: 6. The CDR3 extends over 14 amino acids.

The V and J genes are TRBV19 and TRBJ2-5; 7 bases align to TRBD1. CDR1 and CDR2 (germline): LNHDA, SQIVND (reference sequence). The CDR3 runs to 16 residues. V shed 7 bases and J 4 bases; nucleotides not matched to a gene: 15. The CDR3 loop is CASTQETGSGRETQYF. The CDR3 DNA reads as TGTGCCAGTACCCAAGAGACAGGGTCGGGGAGAGAGACCCAGTACTTC.

In DNA, the CDR3 is TGTGCCAGTAGTGCCGACAGCCAAGAGACCCAGTACTTC. It encodes CASSADSQETQYF. The chain links TRBV19 to TRBJ2-5, with TRBD1 as a possible D gene (5 bases). Germline CDR1 LNHDA, CDR2 SQIVND (reference sequence). The V end lost 5 bases, the J end lost 1 base, and 8 bases lay between the germline ends. The CDR3 loop spans 13 amino acids. Full variable domain (rest looked up from reference TRBV19 and TRBJ2-5): DGGITQSPKYLFRKEGQNVTLSCEQNLNHDAMYWYRQDPGQGLRLIYYSQIVNDFQKGDIAEGYSVSREKKESFPLTVTSAQKNPTAFYLCASSADSQETQYFGPGTRLLVL.

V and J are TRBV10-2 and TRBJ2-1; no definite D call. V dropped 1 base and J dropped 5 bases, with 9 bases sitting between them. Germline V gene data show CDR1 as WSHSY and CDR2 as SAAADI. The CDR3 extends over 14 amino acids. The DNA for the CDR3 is TGCGCCAGCAGTGAGTATTCAGAAAACAATGAGCAGTTCTTC. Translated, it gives CASSEYSENNEQFF.

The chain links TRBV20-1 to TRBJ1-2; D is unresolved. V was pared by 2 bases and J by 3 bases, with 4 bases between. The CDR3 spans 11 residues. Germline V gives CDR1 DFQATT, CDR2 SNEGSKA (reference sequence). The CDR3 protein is CSARPDYGYTF. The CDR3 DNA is TGCAGTGCTAGACCCGACTATGGCTACACCTTC.

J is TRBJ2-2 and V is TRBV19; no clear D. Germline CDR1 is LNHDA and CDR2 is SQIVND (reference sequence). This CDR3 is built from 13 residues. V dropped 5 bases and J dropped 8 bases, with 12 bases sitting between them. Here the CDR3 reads CASSPVLTGELFF. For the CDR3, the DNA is TGTGCCAGTAGTCCCGTCCTAACGGGGGAGCTGTTTTTT.

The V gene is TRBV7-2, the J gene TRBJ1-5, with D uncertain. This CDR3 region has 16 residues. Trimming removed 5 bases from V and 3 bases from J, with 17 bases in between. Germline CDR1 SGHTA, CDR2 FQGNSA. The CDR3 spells CASSVGGTKINQPQHF. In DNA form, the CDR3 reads TGTGCCAGCAGCGTCGGAGGAACCAAAATCAATCAGCCCCAGCATTTT.

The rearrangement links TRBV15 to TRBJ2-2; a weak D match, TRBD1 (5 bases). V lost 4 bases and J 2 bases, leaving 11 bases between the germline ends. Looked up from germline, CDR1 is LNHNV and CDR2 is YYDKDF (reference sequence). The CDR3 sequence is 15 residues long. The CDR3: CATSTRQLNTGELFF. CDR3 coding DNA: TGTGCCACCAGCACAAGACAGCTAAACACCGGGGAGCTGTTTTTT.

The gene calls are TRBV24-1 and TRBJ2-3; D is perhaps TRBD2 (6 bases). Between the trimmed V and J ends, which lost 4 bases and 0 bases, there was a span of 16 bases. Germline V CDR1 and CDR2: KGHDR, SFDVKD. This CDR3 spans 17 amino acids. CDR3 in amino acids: CATSDPGTPASTDTQYF. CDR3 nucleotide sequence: TGTGCCACCAGTGACCCCGGGACTCCAGCTAGCACAGATACGCAGTATTTT.

CDR3 sequence reads: CASSRVPRGSEAFF. Written as DNA, the CDR3 is TGTGCCAGCAGCCGAGTCCCCCGGGGTAGTGAAGCTTTCTTT. V is TRBV14 and J is TRBJ1-1, with D unresolved. This CDR3 region has 14 residues. V was clipped by 4 bases and J by 7 bases, with 16 bases between them. The germline gives CDR1 SGHDN, CDR2 FVKESK.

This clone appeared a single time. The chain's CDR3 is CASSQGTSGGEQFF. CDR3 bases: TGTGCCAGCAGCCAAGGGACTAGCGGGGGGGAGCAGTTCTTC. This sequence joins TRBV3-1 (or the pseudogene TRBV3-2) and TRBJ2-1, with 14 bases fitting TRBD2. CDR1 is LGHDT and CDR2 is YNNKEL in the germline V gene (reference sequence). The CDR3 extends over 14 amino acids. Germline trimming cut 1 base from V and 10 bases from J; bases unmatched to any gene: 0.

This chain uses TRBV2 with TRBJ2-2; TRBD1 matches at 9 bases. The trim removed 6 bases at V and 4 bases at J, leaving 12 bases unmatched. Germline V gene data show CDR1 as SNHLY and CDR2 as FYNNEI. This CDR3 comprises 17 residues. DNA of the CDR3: TGTGCCAGCAGGGCCGGTAGGACAGGGGCGAGCACCGGGGAGCTGTTTTTT. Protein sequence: CASRAGRTGASTGELFF.

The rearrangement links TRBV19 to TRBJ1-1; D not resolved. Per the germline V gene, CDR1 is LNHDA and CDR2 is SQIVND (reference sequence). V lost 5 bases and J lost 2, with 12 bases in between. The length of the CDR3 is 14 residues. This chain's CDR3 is CASSRDFLNTEAFF. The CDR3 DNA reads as TGTGCCAGTAGTCGCGATTTTCTTAACACTGAAGCTTTCTTT.

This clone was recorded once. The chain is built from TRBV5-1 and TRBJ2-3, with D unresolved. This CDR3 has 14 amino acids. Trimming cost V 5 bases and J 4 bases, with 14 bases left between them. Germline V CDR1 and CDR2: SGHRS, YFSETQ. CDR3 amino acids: CASSKMTRSDTQYF. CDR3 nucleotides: TGCGCCAGCAGTAAGATGACAAGGTCAGATACGCAGTATTTT. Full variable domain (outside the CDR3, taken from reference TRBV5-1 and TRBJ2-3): KAGVTQTPRYLIKTRGQQVTLSCSPISGHRSVSWYQQTPGQGLQFLFEYFSETQRNKGNFPGRFSGRQFSNSRSEMNVSTLELGDSALYLCASSKMTRSDTQYFGPGTRLTVL.

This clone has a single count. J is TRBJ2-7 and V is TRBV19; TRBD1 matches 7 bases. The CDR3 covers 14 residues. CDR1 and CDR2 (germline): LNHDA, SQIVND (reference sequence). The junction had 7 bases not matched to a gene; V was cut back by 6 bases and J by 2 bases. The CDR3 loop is CASSPGQVPYEQYF. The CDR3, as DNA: TGTGCCAGTAGCCCAGGACAGGTCCCCTACGAGCAGTACTTC.

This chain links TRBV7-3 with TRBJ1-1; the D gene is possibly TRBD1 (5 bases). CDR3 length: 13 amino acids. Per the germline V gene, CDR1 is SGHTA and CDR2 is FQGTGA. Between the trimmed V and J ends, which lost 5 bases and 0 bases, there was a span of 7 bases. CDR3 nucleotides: TGTGCCAGCAGCAAGACAGTGAACACTGAAGCTTTCTTT. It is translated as CASSKTVNTEAFF.

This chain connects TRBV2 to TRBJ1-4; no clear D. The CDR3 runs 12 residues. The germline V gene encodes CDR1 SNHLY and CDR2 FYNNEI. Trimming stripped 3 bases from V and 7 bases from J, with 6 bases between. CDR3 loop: CASSERAEKLFF. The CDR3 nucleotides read TGTGCCAGCAGTGAGCGGGCTGAAAAACTGTTTTTT.

The CDR3 sequence is CASSESLGGGTEAFF. Here the CDR3 DNA reads TGTGCCAGCAGTGAAAGTCTGGGGGGAGGGACTGAAGCTTTCTTT. The rearrangement uses TRBV2 and TRBJ1-1, with D maybe TRBD1 (5 bases). This CDR3 contains 15 residues. The V and J ends lost 2 bases and 5 bases respectively, with 15 bases between them. Germline V lookup: CDR1 SNHLY, CDR2 FYNNEI.

The CDR3 DNA is TGTGCCAGCAGTCCCTACACCGGGGAGCTGTTTTTT. Protein: CASSPYTGELFF. This chain connects TRBV27 to TRBJ2-2; D is undetermined. V lost 5 bases and J 3 bases, leaving 4 bases between the germline ends. The germline CDR1 and CDR2 sequences are MNHEY and SMNVEV (reference sequence). The length of the CDR3 is 12 residues.